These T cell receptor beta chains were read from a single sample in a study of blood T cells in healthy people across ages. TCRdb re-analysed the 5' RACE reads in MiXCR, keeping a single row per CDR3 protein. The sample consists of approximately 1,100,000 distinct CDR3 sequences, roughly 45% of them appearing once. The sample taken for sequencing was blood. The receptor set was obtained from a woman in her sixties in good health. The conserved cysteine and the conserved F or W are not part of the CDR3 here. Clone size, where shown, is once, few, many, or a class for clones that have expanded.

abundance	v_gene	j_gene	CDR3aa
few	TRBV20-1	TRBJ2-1	SARGGISVNEQF
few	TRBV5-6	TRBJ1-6	ASSWGRDNSPLH
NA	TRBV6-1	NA	ASSDKRGGAETQY
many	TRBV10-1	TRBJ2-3	ASSNAGGGADTQY
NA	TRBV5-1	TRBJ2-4	ASSGTPEGEQY
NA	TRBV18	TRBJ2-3	ASSSDAGTSFTDTQY
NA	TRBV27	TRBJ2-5	ASSPRQAGPDRGLQETQY
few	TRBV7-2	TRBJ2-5	ASSLVVAAETQY
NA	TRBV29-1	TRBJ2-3	SVGDFSGSVEY
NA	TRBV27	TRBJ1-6	ASGTSGGYNSPLH